This T cell receptor beta chain came from a study of CD8 T cells in ankylosing spondylitis. Whole-study findings and limits: A TCR beta motif made of eight highly homologous variants seemed typical of ankylosing spondylitis blood. Prior work had noted some motif variants in reactive arthritis blood and synovial fluid. Clones linked to disease, bearing a CD8+ phenotype, were relatively rare in peripheral blood.

From the 5' RACE reads, TCRdb called clonotypes with MiXCR, one entry per CDR3 protein. Of about 500,000 distinct CDR3 sequences in the sample, under 5.5% were seen once. This clonotype was recorded many times. Antigen unknown. V lost 4 bases to trimming and J lost 3 bases; unmatched junction nucleotides: 5. The CDR3 spans 15 residues. Per the germline V gene, CDR1 is SGHRS and CDR2 is YFSETQ. J is TRBJ1-5 and V is TRBV5-1; TRBD1 matches at 9 bases. The receptor was isolated from a male donor with ankylosing spondylitis. What was sequenced was blood, either unsorted or a sorted T cell fraction (not recorded which). The CDR3 DNA reads as TGCGCCAGCAGCCCTGGGACAGGGTACAATCAGCCCCAGCATTTT. Encoded protein: CASSPGTGYNQPQHF.